The 10 T cell receptor beta chains below all came from one sample that was sequenced in a study of spatial heterogeneity in lung cancer. Time point of the sample: blood taken at disease recurrence. Unsorted whole RNA of tumor, nontumor lung or frozen PBMC was sequenced. TCRdb independently ran MiXCR on the 5' RACE reads; one entry per CDR3 protein. The table includes around 10,000 distinct CDR3 sequences, 3.5% to 4% detected once. The source material was PBMCs, sampled at recurrence. The receptors were gathered from a female donor with early-stage non-small cell lung cancer.

This clonotype has a count of ten or more. The library was prepared for alpha chains; this beta chain is a stray read, so its frequency means little. The J gene is TRBJ2-7, the V gene TRBV7-2; D remains unclear. The germline V gene has CDR1 SGHTA and CDR2 FQGNSA. Trimming pared 0 bases from V and 3 bases from J, leaving 9 bases between. CDR3 length: 14 amino acids. Written as DNA, the CDR3 is TGTGCCAGCAGCTTAGCCCTCAACAGCTACGAGCAGTACTTC. Its translation: CASSLALNSYEQYF. Filled out from reference TRBV7-2 and TRBJ2-7, the complete variable domain reads GAGVSQSPSNKVTEKGKDVELRCDPISGHTALYWYRQSLGQGLEFLIYFQGNSAPDKSGLPSDRFSAERTGGSVSTLTIQRTQQEDSAVYLCASSLALNSYEQYFGPGTRLTVT.

This clonotype was seen at least ten times. This beta chain is a stray read from a library made for alpha chains; its abundance is not meaningful. The genes are TRBV20-1 and TRBJ1-6, with TRBD1 matching 7 bases. Per the germline V gene, CDR1 is DFQATT and CDR2 is SNEGSKA (reference sequence). The CDR3 length is 15 residues. V lost 0 bases and J lost 6; bases outside the gene matches: 5. The CDR3 DNA follows: TGCAGTGCTAGAGATTCGACAGGGAGTAATTCACCCCTCCACTTT. Protein: CSARDSTGSNSPLHF.

In this sample, this clonotype turned up many times. The library was designed around alpha chains, so this beta chain is a stray read whose abundance carries little weight. The chain has TRBV5-1 and TRBJ1-1; weak D call: TRBD1 (5 bases). This CDR3 spans 14 amino acids. V gave up 1 base and J gave up 2 bases, with 9 bases separating them. CDR1 and CDR2 (germline): SGHRS, YFSETQ. CDR3 in DNA: TGCGCCAGCAGCTTGACAGGCACTAACACTGAAGCTTTCTTT. It yields the protein CASSLTGTNTEAFF.

As regards this clonotype: Being off target in a library aimed at alpha chains, this beta chain has a size of little meaning. The V call is TRBV28, the J call TRBJ1-1; D is possibly TRBD1 (5 bases). V was clipped by 8 bases and J by 5 bases, with 15 bases between them. The germline V gene encodes CDR1 MDHEN and CDR2 SYDVKM. The CDR3 totals 13 residues. CDR3 nucleotide sequence: TGTGCCAGCGTGGAGGGGTTTTCGACTGAAGCTTTCTTT. Its translation is CASVEGFSTEAFF.

The sample holds many counts of this clonotype. This beta chain is off target for a library built for alpha chains, so its abundance means little. The chain joins TRBV29-1 to TRBJ2-7, with D uncertain. The CDR3 is made up of 10 amino acids. Per germline, CDR1 SQVTM and CDR2 ANQGSEA. Trimming took 4 bases from V and 6 from J, leaving 7 bases between them. The CDR3 DNA follows: TGCAGCGTTGGAGGACCCGAGCAGTACTTC. Translation gives CSVGGPEQYF.

This clonotype was found many times. A library prepared for alpha chains yielded this beta chain as an off-target read; its size is of little meaning. The gene calls are TRBV7-3 and TRBJ2-3, with a possible D match to TRBD1 (6 bases). CDR3 size: 15 residues. Trimming took off 1 base at V and 1 base at J, with 9 bases between the two ends. Germline loops: CDR1 SGHTA, CDR2 FQGTGA. The CDR3 reads CASSLNTGRTDTQYF. Written as DNA, the CDR3 is TGTGCCAGCAGCTTAAACACAGGGCGCACAGATACGCAGTATTTT.

This clonotype appeared many times. The library was designed around alpha chains, so this beta chain is a stray read whose abundance carries little weight. V usage is TRBV28 and J usage is TRBJ1-4; 7 bases map to TRBD1. CDR1 and CDR2 from the germline V gene are MDHEN and SYDVKM. With V trimmed by 8 bases and J by 0 bases, 9 bases remained unmatched. The CDR3 extends over 16 amino acids. The CDR3 nucleotides read TGTGCCAGCGAGAGTGGGACAGCCGCAACTAATGAAAAACTGTTTTTT. This translates into CASESGTAATNEKLFF.

This clonotype has a count of ten or more. The size of this beta chain means little, since it is a stray read in a library made for alpha chains. The chain uses TRBV20-1 and TRBJ2-3; possible D gene TRBD2, 6 bases. Germline-derived CDR1 and CDR2 are DFQATT and SNEGSKA (reference sequence). The V end was cut by 1 base, the J end by 4 bases, with 6 bases between. The CDR3 consists of 12 residues. This CDR3 reads CSARGLADTQYF. The DNA for the CDR3 is TGCAGTGCTAGAGGACTAGCAGATACGCAGTATTTT.

This clonotype counts as medium-sized. This beta chain came through as a stray read in a library set up for alpha chains, and its size says little. The V call is TRBV28, the J call TRBJ1-5; 8 nucleotides line up with TRBD1. The germline gives CDR1 MDHEN, CDR2 SYDVKM. The V segment lost 6 bases and the J segment 8 bases; nucleotides outside the gene matches: 6. CDR3 size: 13 residues. The CDR3 region has the DNA TGTGCCAGCAGAACAGGGGGGCAGAAGCCCCAGCATTTT. Translation gives CASRTGGQKPQHF.

This clonotype was counted ten times or more. This beta chain slipped into a library made for alpha chains as a stray read, so its size is not meaningful. V gene TRBV5-1 combines with J gene TRBJ2-1, with TRBD2 as a possible D gene (5 bases). Per the germline V gene, CDR1 is SGHRS and CDR2 is YFSETQ. The CDR3 loop spans 13 amino acids. Trimming removed 4 bases from V and 8 bases from J, with 13 bases in between. Here the CDR3 reads CASSLRARDEQFF. CDR3 nucleotide sequence: TGCGCCAGCAGCCTTCGGGCGCGGGATGAGCAGTTCTTC.